These 4 T cell receptor beta chains share one sample of origin, sequenced in a study of response to subunit inactivated influenza vaccine. One entry per CDR3 protein, called by TCRdb with MiXCR from the RT-PCR reads. This sample carries 550,000 to 800,000 distinct CDR3 sequences, approximately 15% of them seen once, and the ten largest clones take around 6.5%. Sequencing was performed on PBMCs from blood, taken 14 to 15 days before vaccination. These receptors came from a man in his fifties who received an inactivated influenza vaccine.

This clonotype was counted a few times. The gene calls are TRBV6-2 or TRBV6-3 and TRBJ1-2; D uncertain. CDR1 MNHEY and CDR2 SVGEGT come from the germline V gene. V dropped 0 bases and J dropped 0 bases, with 8 bases sitting between them. CDR3 length: 15 residues. The CDR3 is CASSYSRITNYGYTF. The CDR3 DNA reads TGTGCCAGCAGTTACTCCCGCATAACTAACTATGGCTACACCTTC.

This clonotype was detected only a few times. V is TRBV11-1 and J is TRBJ2-1; 7 positions match TRBD1. The CDR3 runs 16 residues. Germline V gene data show CDR1 as SGHAT and CDR2 as FQDESV (reference sequence). V was pared by 4 bases and J by 4 bases, with 10 bases of the junction left unmatched. The CDR3 region is CASSSTALTGYNEQFF. CDR3 nucleotide sequence: TGTGCCAGCAGCTCAACCGCTCTGACAGGGTACAATGAGCAGTTCTTC. Full variable domain (remainder filled in from reference TRBV11-1 and TRBJ2-1): EAEVAQSPRYKITEKSQAVAFWCDPISGHATLYWYRQILGQGPELLVQFQDESVVDDSQLPKDRFSAERLKGVDSTLKIQPAELGDSAMYLCASSSTALTGYNEQFFGPGTRLTVL.

The J gene is TRBJ1-1, the V gene TRBV19; the D gene is possibly TRBD1 (5 bases). Per the germline V gene, CDR1 is LNHDA and CDR2 is SQIVND (reference sequence). Trimming pared 2 bases from V and 5 bases from J, leaving 12 bases between. The CDR3 length is 14 residues. CDR3 bases: TGTGCCAGTAGTATAACAGGTTCCAGGACTGAAGCTTTCTTT. Amino acids: CASSITGSRTEAFF. Filled out from reference TRBV19 and TRBJ1-1, the complete variable domain reads DGGITQSPKYLFRKEGQNVTLSCEQNLNHDAMYWYRQDPGQGLRLIYYSQIVNDFQKGDIAEGYSVSREKKESFPLTVTSAQKNPTAFYLCASSITGSRTEAFFGQGTRLTVV.

The chain joins TRBV2 to TRBJ2-3; maybe TRBD2 (7 bases). Germline CDR1 and CDR2: SNHLY and FYNNEI. V gave up 2 bases and J gave up 3 bases, with 12 bases separating them. This CDR3 is 15 amino acids long. The CDR3 nucleotides read TGTGCCAGCAGTGAACCGGGGGGCGCAACAGATACGCAGTATTTT. Encoded protein: CASSEPGGATDTQYF.